Following are 8 T cell receptor beta chains from one sample sequenced in a study of technical replicates of blood from a few donors (dated by TCRdb to about 2017). Receptor libraries were prepared by the immunoSEQ multiplex PCR assay. The source is immuneACCESS, and TCRdb retained only in-frame sequences with V and J called. Part of the clones is not carried over; for the studies checked, unresolved V genes explain less than half of this, and the remainder is unexplained. The sample contains about 75,000 clones, roughly 91% of them found a single time. Under 0.45% of the sample belongs to the ten largest clones. Specimen: T cells isolated from PBMCs. The receptors shown here come from a human donor in good health. Some clones in this sample may be carry-over from other donors' samples.

This chain links TRBV21-1 with TRBJ1-2; the DNA was not compared with TRBD1, the D call given in the table. TRBV21-1 counts as a pseudogene. The CDR3 length is 16 residues. In nucleotides, the CDR3 is TGTGCCAGCAGCAACCCCCCGGGACAGGGGACGGACGGCTACACCTTC. Protein: CASSNPPGQGTDGYTF.

This clone has only one observation. The chain recombines TRBV7-2 with TRBJ1-1, with unresolved D. V lost 5 bases and J lost 4, with 11 bases in between. Per the germline V gene, CDR1 is SGHTA and CDR2 is FQGNSA. The CDR3 consists of 13 residues. Here the CDR3 reads CASSRDISTEAFF. CDR3 nucleotides: TGTGCCAGCAGCCGCGACATTTCCACTGAAGCTTTCTTT.

J is TRBJ2-6 and V is TRBV28; D is uncertain. CDR3 length: 18 amino acids. The V gene's germline CDR1 is MDHEN and CDR2 SYDVKM. V lost 2 bases to trimming and J lost 1 base, with 15 bases between them. CDR3: CASSLLSLKPSGANVLTF. The CDR3 coding sequence is TGTGCCAGCAGTTTACTCTCCCTAAAACCTTCTGGGGCCAACGTCCTGACTTTC.

The chain combines TRBV19 with TRBJ2-3; 13 nucleotides match TRBD2. This CDR3 is built from 17 residues. Germline V gene sequence: CDR1 LNHDA, CDR2 SQIVND (reference sequence). With V trimmed by 3 bases and J by 4 bases, 7 bases remained unmatched. The CDR3 spells CASSIPTSGGASDTQYF. The CDR3 DNA reads TGTGCCAGTAGTATCCCCACTAGCGGGGGGGCATCAGATACGCAGTATTTT. Complete variable domain (other parts from reference TRBV19 and TRBJ2-3): DGGITQSPKYLFRKEGQNVTLSCEQNLNHDAMYWYRQDPGQGLRLIYYSQIVNDFQKGDIAEGYSVSREKKESFPLTVTSAQKNPTAFYLCASSIPTSGGASDTQYFGPGTRLTVL.

The chain uses TRBV5-6 and TRBJ1-1, with D unresolved. This CDR3 region has 13 residues. Germline lookup yields CDR1 SGHDT and CDR2 YYEEEE. Between the trimmed V and J ends, which lost 4 bases and 12 bases, there was a span of 19 bases. Here the CDR3 reads CASSPIGRGSPFF. The CDR3 bases are TGTGCCAGCAGCCCCATAGGACGGGGTTCTCCTTTCTTT.

The chain employs TRBV4-1 and TRBJ2-5; the D gene is possibly TRBD1 (6 bases). Gene TRBJ2-7 matches the end of the DNA better, so the J call may be wrong. Germline V CDR1 and CDR2: MGHRA, YSYEKL. There are 15 residues in the CDR3. The CDR3 region is CASSQDSGHPYEQYF. The CDR3 DNA sequence: TGCGCCAGCAGCCAAGATTCGGGACACCCCTACGAGCAGTACTTC.

This clone was observed once. The chain links TRBV27 to TRBJ2-1; 7 positions agree with TRBD2. The V and J ends lost 0 bases and 6 bases, in that order; junction bases with no gene match: 2. Germline V gene lookup returns CDR1 MNHEY and CDR2 SMNVEV (reference sequence). The CDR3 sequence is 14 residues long. The CDR3 region has the DNA TGTGCCAGCAGTTTATCCTCTAGCGGCAATGAGCAGTTCTTC. Amino acid sequence: CASSLSSSGNEQFF.

The V call is TRBV6-5, the J call TRBJ1-2, with D possibly TRBD1 on 5 matching bases. The CDR3 spans 13 residues. Trimming pared 1 base from V and 6 bases from J, leaving 9 bases between. CDR1 is MNHEY and CDR2 is SVGAGI in the germline V gene. This CDR3 reads CASSYWGEDGYTF. In nucleotides, the CDR3 is TGTGCCAGCAGTTACTGGGGGGAGGATGGCTACACCTTC.